The rows below give T cell receptor beta chains drawn from one sample of a study of CD8+ T cells in alopecia areata. Assay: immunoSEQ multiplex PCR; the TCRdb copy retains only in-frame clones and omits some. The sample lists some 150,000 clones, approximately 59% occurring once. The sample here was CD4+ T cells sorted from blood, taken at week 56, from a patient treated with tofacitinib. The receptors come from a human donor with alopecia areata. The CDR3 runs from the conserved cysteine through the conserved F or W. D genes are given only for firm matches. Clone size appears in some rows only: once, few, many, or a class for an expanded clone.

V gene	J gene	D gene	clone size	CDR3 protein	CDR3 DNA
TRBV30	TRBJ1-2	NA	NA	CAWGPGRLNYGYTF	TGTGCCTGGGGACCGGGACGGCTGAACTATGGCTACACCTTC
TRBV30	TRBJ2-3	NA	few	CAWSVIQGITDTQYF	TGTGCCTGGAGTGTTATCCAGGGAATCACAGATACGCAGTATTTT
TRBV25-1	TRBJ1-6	NA	NA	CASSEHQGAHDSPLHF	TGTGCCAGCAGTGAACATCAAGGGGCCCATGATTCACCCCTCCACTTT
TRBV10-3	TRBJ2-1	NA	NA	CAISEQGNYNEQFF	TGTGCCATCAGTGAACAGGGAAACTACAATGAGCAGTTCTTC
TRBV11-2	TRBJ1-3	NA	NA	CASSYLRGRSGNTIYF	TGTGCCAGCAGCTACTTAAGGGGGAGGTCTGGAAACACCATATATTTT
TRBV29-1	TRBJ1-1	NA	NA	CSVGRANTEAFF	TGCAGCGTTGGGAGGGCGAACACTGAAGCTTTCTTT
TRBV15	TRBJ2-3	TRBD2	NA	CATSRGLAAQYF	TGTGCCACCAGCAGAGGACTAGCCGCGCAGTATTTT
TRBV5-1	TRBJ1-1	NA	NA	CASTLSSGGNTEAFF	TGCGCCAGCACCCTATCTTCCGGTGGGAACACTGAAGCTTTCTTT
TRBV15	TRBJ2-3	NA	many	CATSRGAGTDTQYF	TGTGCCACCAGCAGAGGGGCTGGCACAGATACGCAGTATTTT
TRBV21-1	TRBJ2-7	NA	NA	CASSSRTGLVLEQYF	TGTGCCAGCAGCTCTAGGACAGGGCTTGTGTTGGAGCAGTACTTC
TRBV20-1	TRBJ1-6	NA	few	CSASGPSPLHF	TGCAGTGCCTCGGGACCTTCACCCCTCCACTTT
TRBV11-3	TRBJ2-1	TRBD2	NA	CASSPGGGSHNEQFF	TGTGCCAGCAGCCCCGGGGGAGGGTCCCACAATGAGCAGTTCTTC
TRBV29-1	TRBJ1-1	NA	few	CSAGQLIPGQGMPSENTEAFF	TGCAGCGCAGGCCAATTGATTCCGGGTCAGGGGATGCCCTCCGAGAACACTGAAGCTTTCTTT
TRBV5-6	TRBJ1-6	NA	NA	CASSLGSSASPLHF	TGTGCCAGCAGCTTGGGCTCCTCGGCATCACCCCTCCACTTT
TRBV29-1	TRBJ1-1	NA	few	CSVERWGLDTEAFF	TGCAGCGTTGAACGGTGGGGGCTTGACACTGAAGCTTTCTTT
TRBV30	TRBJ1-4	TRBD1	NA	CAWTPGQGPREKLFF	TGTGCCTGGACCCCGGGACAGGGACCTAGAGAAAAACTGTTTTTT
TRBV2	TRBJ1-5	TRBD1	NA	CASSATGGGQPQHF	TGTGCCAGCAGTGCCACAGGGGGAGGTCAGCCCCAGCATTTT
TRBV9	TRBJ2-1	TRBD2	NA	CASSPLAGEPNEQFF	TGTGCCAGCAGTCCACTAGCGGGGGAACCCAATGAGCAGTTCTTC
TRBV5-1	TRBJ2-2	TRBD1	many	CASGGQGSTGELFF	TGCGCCAGCGGCGGACAGGGAAGCACCGGGGAGCTGTTTTTT
TRBV5-1	TRBJ1-2	NA	few	CASSKAGTYGYTF	TGCGCCAGCAGCAAAGCAGGGACCTATGGCTACACCTTC
TRBV10-3	TRBJ1-6	NA	NA	CAISDPANSPLHF	TGTGCCATCAGTGACCCAGCCAATTCACCCCTCCACTTT
TRBV30	TRBJ1-2	NA	once	CAWSRQHGGYTF	TGTGCCTGGAGCAGACAGCACGGTGGCTACACCTTC
TRBV29-1	TRBJ2-7	NA	NA	CSVVRDQGGDEQYF	TGCAGCGTTGTCCGGGACCAGGGTGGCGACGAGCAGTACTTC
TRBV5-1	TRBJ2-3	TRBD1	NA	CASSGGQAPSTDTQYF	TGCGCCAGCAGCGGGGGACAGGCCCCTAGCACAGATACGCAGTATTTT
TRBV30	TRBJ1-6	NA	NA	CAWSDVNSPLHF	TGTGCCTGGAGTGACGTTAATTCACCCCTCCACTTT
TRBV5-1	TRBJ2-7	NA	NA	CASKGDSYEQYF	TGCGCCAGCAAGGGGGACTCCTACGAGCAGTACTTC
TRBV5-6	TRBJ2-3	TRBD2	NA	CASSTRGRGAADTQYF	TGTGCCAGCAGCACCCGGGGGAGGGGAGCGGCAGATACGCAGTATTTT
TRBV5-1	TRBJ2-7	TRBD1	NA	CASSAGTGVNEQYF	TGCGCCAGCAGCGCCGGGACAGGGGTGAACGAGCAGTACTTC
TRBV30	TRBJ1-2	TRBD1	once	CAWSVLQGGRRSYTF	TGTGCCTGGAGTGTACTCCAAGGGGGCAGGCGGAGCTACACCTTC
TRBV19	TRBJ1-1	NA	NA	CASSTGLHTEAFF	TGTGCCAGTAGTACAGGGTTGCACACTGAAGCTTTCTTT
TRBV27	TRBJ2-5	TRBD1	NA	CASSPGQGRQETQYF	TGTGCCAGCAGTCCGGGACAGGGTCGACAAGAGACCCAGTACTTC
TRBV27	TRBJ1-2	NA	few	CASSRTGLYYGYTF	TGTGCCAGCAGTAGAACAGGGTTGTACTATGGCTACACCTTC
TRBV5-1	TRBJ2-3	NA	few	CASSLGSTDTQYF	TGCGCCAGCAGCTTGGGAAGCACAGATACGCAGTATTTT
TRBV30	TRBJ2-3	NA	NA	CAWTRGTDTQYF	TGTGCCTGGACTAGGGGCACAGATACGCAGTATTTT
TRBV15	TRBJ2-1	TRBD1	NA	CATKTGGGNEQFF	TGTGCCACTAAGACAGGGGGCGGGAATGAGCAGTTCTTC
TRBV2	TRBJ2-1	NA	NA	CASDKGLHNEQFF	TGTGCCAGCGATAAGGGGCTTCACAATGAGCAGTTCTTC
TRBV27	TRBJ1-3	TRBD1	NA	CASSPDRGSFGNTIYF	TGTGCCAGCAGTCCCGACAGGGGATCTTTTGGAAACACCATATATTTT
TRBV12-5	TRBJ2-1	TRBD2	NA	CASGPYRASGGLYEQFF	TGTGCTAGTGGTCCATACAGAGCTAGCGGGGGGCTCTATGAGCAGTTCTTC
TRBV6-5	TRBJ1-6	NA	NA	CASSDGGKDSPLHF	TGTGCCAGCAGTGATGGGGGGAAGGATTCACCCCTCCACTTT
TRBV29-1	TRBJ2-5	NA	NA	CSVTGSETQYF	TGCAGCGTAACAGGCTCGGAGACCCAGTACTTC
TRBV5-1	TRBJ1-1	TRBD1	few	CASSRDRSDTEAFF	TGCGCCAGCAGCCGGGACAGAAGTGACACTGAAGCTTTCTTT
TRBV29-1	TRBJ1-5	NA	few	CSVGLGGDQPQHF	TGCAGCGTGGGCTTGGGGGGTGATCAGCCCCAGCATTTT
TRBV30	TRBJ1-1	NA	NA	CAWSVSVQGNTEAFF	TGTGCCTGGAGTGTATCTGTTCAGGGAAACACTGAAGCTTTCTTT
TRBV30	TRBJ2-1	NA	NA	CAWSVFPQWESSYNEQFF	TGTGCCTGGAGTGTATTCCCGCAATGGGAGAGCTCCTACAATGAGCAGTTCTTC
TRBV5-1	TRBJ2-5	NA	few	CASKTQETQYF	TGCGCCAGCAAAACCCAAGAGACCCAGTACTTC
TRBV27	TRBJ2-7	TRBD1	few	CASSSGTGGTYEQYF	TGTGCCAGCAGCTCGGGGACAGGGGGCACGTACGAGCAGTACTTC
TRBV5-6	TRBJ2-7	NA	NA	CASSLNTVTYEQYF	TGTGCCAGCAGCTTGAATACGGTAACCTACGAGCAGTACTTC
TRBV4-2	TRBJ2-2	NA	few	CASSHDTGNTGELFF	TGTGCCAGCAGCCATGACACTGGGAACACCGGGGAGCTGTTTTTT
TRBV29-1	TRBJ2-3	TRBD1	NA	CSGGDRVTDTQYF	TGCAGTGGAGGGGACAGGGTCACAGATACGCAGTATTTT
TRBV29-1	TRBJ2-3	TRBD2	few	CSVDSAGGLQYTQYF	TGCAGCGTTGATTCAGCGGGGGGCCTCCAATATACGCAGTATTTT
TRBV11-3	TRBJ2-2	NA	NA	CASSPQTNTGELFF	TGTGCCAGCAGCCCTCAGACAAACACCGGGGAGCTGTTTTTT
TRBV7-9	TRBJ1-2	NA	once	CASSLKVVTNYGYTF	TGTGCCAGCAGCCTCAAAGTAGTAACTAACTATGGCTACACCTTC
TRBV30	TRBJ1-1	NA	NA	CAWQTQGNTEAFF	TGTGCCTGGCAGACACAGGGGAACACTGAAGCTTTCTTT
TRBV27	TRBJ1-1	NA	NA	CASSYALGDEAFF	TGTGCCAGCAGTTACGCCCTGGGGGATGAAGCTTTCTTT